This T cell receptor (beta chain) was documented in a study of control samples from healthy donors and cancer patients. This CDR3 comprises 17 residues. With 3 bases removed from V and 4 bases from J, the gap between germline ends came to 19 bases. Germline lookup yields CDR1 SGHTS and CDR2 YDEGEE. Data came from immunoSEQ multiplex PCR; TCRdb stores just in-frame clones and leaves some out. The sample has more than 110,000 clones, 80% to 95% seen once. What was sequenced was blood. The rearrangement joins TRBV5-8 to TRBJ2-2, with a tentative D call TRBD2 (5 bases). The TCR sequence derives from a man aged 30-40 years in good health. The CDR3 DNA reads TGTGCCAGCAGCTCGTATCTGAGGGAATCGGGCACCGGGGAGCTGTTTTTT. It yields the protein CASSSYLRESGTGELFF.